The 22 T cell receptor beta chains in this list originate from one sample, sequenced in a study of shared clonotypes between healthy human individuals (dated by TCRdb to 2020 to 2022). The library was produced with the immunoSEQ multiplex PCR assay. In TCRdb, the immuneACCESS table is reduced to in-frame sequences with V and J assigned. These tables do not hold every clone; where another copy was compared, an unresolved V gene accounts for under half, and the others remain unexplained. The sample has about 2.1 million clones on record, 93% of them singletons. The top ten constitute 1.5% to 2% of the sample. CD8 naive samples were CD45RO-negative cells positively selected for CCR7, giving a CD45RA+CCR7+ population that excluded TemRA cells. The specimen was naive CD8+ T cells from PBMCs. The cell subset or site label of this sample denotes: CD45RA+CCR7+. These receptors originate from a young man in good health. Some clones in this sample may be carry-over from other donors' samples.

V usage is TRBV12-5 and J usage is TRBJ2-7; 13 bases line up with TRBD2. Germline values: CDR1 LGHNT, CDR2 FRNRAP. The CDR3 totals 16 residues. V lost 0 bases to trimming and J lost 7 bases; unmatched junction nucleotides: 6. CDR3 DNA: TGTGCTAGTGGTTTGGTACTAGGACTAGCGGGAGCAGAGCAGTACTTC. It translates to CASGLVLGLAGAEQYF.

The V and J genes are TRBV23-1 and TRBJ2-6; 7 bases map to TRBD2. TRBV23-1 is identified as an open reading frame with a role that is uncertain. After removal of 3 bases from V and 0 bases from J, the junction contained 2 bases not matched to a gene. This CDR3 contains 16 residues. This CDR3 is CASSQGGSSGANVLTF. As DNA, the CDR3 is TGCGCCAGCAGTCAGGGCGGGAGCTCTGGGGCCAACGTCCTGACTTTC.

The count of this clone is one. The rearrangement joins TRBV27 to TRBJ2-2; 9 bases match TRBD1. Per germline, CDR1 MNHEY and CDR2 SMNVEV (reference sequence). CDR3 length: 16 amino acids. V shed 0 bases, J shed 6 bases, and the junction held 5 bases outside the gene matches. The CDR3 nucleotides are TGTGCCAGCAGTTTATCTAGGGGACAGGGTTCCGGGGAGCTGTTTTTT. As protein: CASSLSRGQGSGELFF.

This CDR3 is CASSRTPGAGGKTGELFF. CDR3 nucleotide sequence: TGTGCCAGCAGCCGCACACCAGGGGCAGGGGGCAAGACCGGGGAGCTGTTTTTT. This chain links TRBV11-2 with TRBJ2-2; 8 positions match TRBD1. V lost 5 bases to trimming and J lost 5 bases; unmatched junction nucleotides: 16. CDR3 size: 18 residues. The V gene's germline CDR1 is SGHAT and CDR2 FQNNGV.

The CDR3 DNA reads as TGTGCCAGCAGCCCTTTCGGGGGGAACACTGAAGCTTTCTTT. Its protein product is CASSPFGGNTEAFF. This sequence joins TRBV16 and TRBJ1-1; weak D call: TRBD1 (5 bases). V was cut by 4 bases and J by 1 base, with 10 bases left in between. CDR3 length: 14 residues. Germline CDR1 is KGHSY and CDR2 is FQNENV.

The chain links TRBV7-8 to TRBJ2-6; D unresolved. Deletions cut 1 base from V and 4 bases from J, with 8 bases between. Looked up from germline, CDR1 is SGHVS and CDR2 is FQNEAQ. The CDR3 contains 15 residues. CDR3: CASSLVEVGANVLTF. In DNA form, the CDR3 reads TGTGCCAGCAGCTTAGTAGAGGTCGGGGCCAACGTCCTGACTTTC.

The gene calls are TRBV6-4 and TRBJ2-1; no reliable D call. Germline CDR1 MRHNA, CDR2 SNTAGT. Between the trimmed V and J ends, which lost 1 base and 5 bases, there was a span of 15 bases. CDR3 length: 16 amino acids. CDR3 in amino acids: CASSDFPVHGHNEQFF. CDR3 nucleotide sequence: TGTGCCAGCAGTGACTTTCCTGTGCACGGACACAATGAGCAGTTCTTC.

Turning to this clone: The same CDR3 also results from other DNA sequences found in this sample. J is TRBJ1-1 and V is TRBV2, with D uncertain. There are 14 residues in the CDR3. CDR1 and CDR2 (germline): SNHLY, FYNNEI. Trimming removed 1 base from V and 0 bases from J, with 6 bases in between. CDR3 DNA sequence: TGTGCCAGCAGTGAAGGAAGGCTGAACACTGAAGCTTTCTTT. It yields the protein CASSEGRLNTEAFF. The full variable domain, rest sourced from reference TRBV2 and TRBJ1-1, is EPEVTQTPSHQVTQMGQEVILRCVPISNHLYFYWYRQILGQKVEFLVSFYNNEISEKSEIFDDQFSVERPDGSNFTLKIRSTKLEDSAMYFCASSEGRLNTEAFFGQGTRLTVV.

The chain uses TRBV4-2 and TRBJ2-3, with D hard to call. This CDR3 is 17 amino acids long. Germline CDR1 is LGHNA and CDR2 is YNFKEQ. Trimming left V 0 bases short and J 5 bases short, with 18 bases between. The chain's CDR3 is CASSQDHDTLLGDTQYF. The DNA of the CDR3 is TGTGCCAGCAGCCAAGATCACGACACCTTATTAGGAGATACGCAGTATTTT.

This chain uses TRBV25-1 with TRBJ2-5; tentatively, D is TRBD1 (6 bases). Between the trimmed V and J ends, which lost 2 bases and 9 bases, there was a span of 19 bases. CDR3 size: 15 residues. Germline V gene data show CDR1 as MGHDK and CDR2 as SYGVNS. CDR3 region: CASSERLGGGQAQYF. The CDR3 DNA sequence: TGTGCCAGCAGTGAAAGGTTGGGTGGGGGCCAAGCCCAGTACTTC. Variable domain in full (rest from reference TRBV25-1 and TRBJ2-5): EADIYQTPRYLVIGTGKKITLECSQTMGHDKMYWYQQDPGMELHLIHYSYGVNSTEKGDLSSESTVSRIRTEHFPLTLESARPSHTSQYLCASSERLGGGQAQYFGPGTRLLVL.

V usage is TRBV6-5 and J usage is TRBJ1-1, with 7 bases fitting TRBD1. The CDR3 contains 14 residues. Germline CDR1 is MNHEY and CDR2 is SVGAGI. V lost 4 bases, J lost 4 bases, and 6 bases stayed unmatched. CDR3 region: CASSLHRGGTEAFF. DNA of the CDR3: TGTGCCAGCAGTTTACACAGGGGTGGCACTGAAGCTTTCTTT.

The rearrangement links TRBV7-9 to TRBJ2-3; tentatively, D is TRBD2 (5 bases). The germline V gene encodes CDR1 SEHNR and CDR2 FQNEAQ (reference sequence). V lost 0 bases, J lost 5 bases, and 9 bases lay in between. CDR3 length: 14 amino acids. As DNA, the CDR3 is TGTGCCAGCAGCTTAGCGGGAGACTTAGATACGCAGTATTTT. Translated, it gives CASSLAGDLDTQYF.

V gene TRBV5-8 combines with J gene TRBJ2-7; TRBD2 matches at 13 bases. CDR1 SGHTS and CDR2 YDEGEE come from the germline V gene. The CDR3 consists of 15 residues. J lost 2 bases, V lost 3 bases, and 2 bases had no gene match. CDR3 coding DNA: TGTGCCAGCAGCTCGGGACTAGCGGGACCCTACGAGCAGTACTTC. It codes for CASSSGLAGPYEQYF.

The rearrangement links TRBV29-1 to TRBJ2-7; no clear D. V was shortened by 2 bases and J by 2 bases, with 13 bases between the two germline ends. Germline CDR1 and CDR2: SQVTM and ANQGSEA. The CDR3 covers 14 residues. CDR3 DNA: TGCAGCGTTGAATTCGCACACACTACCTACGAGCAGTACTTC. It is translated as CSVEFAHTTYEQYF.

Notes on this clone: Distinct nucleotide sequences in the sample also encode this CDR3. The rearrangement uses TRBV5-4 and TRBJ2-7; tentative D call: TRBD1 (5 bases). V was shortened by 4 bases and J by 3 bases, with 8 bases between the two germline ends. The germline V gene encodes CDR1 SGHNT and CDR2 YYREEE (reference sequence). This CDR3 has 12 residues. DNA for the CDR3: TGTGCCAGCAGCCAGGGCAGCTACGAGCAGTACTTC. It translates to CASSQGSYEQYF.

This sequence joins TRBV7-9 and TRBJ2-5; 11 bases are shared with TRBD2. V lost 4 bases and J lost 0; bases outside the gene matches: 7. There are 17 residues in the CDR3. CDR1 and CDR2 (germline): SEHNR, FQNEAQ (reference sequence). The CDR3 spells CASSSWTSGSYQETQYF. The CDR3 DNA follows: TGTGCCAGCAGCTCCTGGACTAGCGGGTCGTACCAAGAGACCCAGTACTTC.

The chain recombines TRBV7-8 with TRBJ2-7; TRBD2 is a possible D gene (6 bases). With 5 bases removed from V and 2 bases from J, the gap between germline ends came to 19 bases. Germline V gene sequence: CDR1 SGHVS, CDR2 FQNEAQ. The CDR3 has 16 residues. The DNA for the CDR3 is TGTGCCAGCAGCCCCATGGGTAGCGGCTCCGCCTACGAGCAGTACTTC. Protein product: CASSPMGSGSAYEQYF.

The rearrangement uses TRBV4-1 and TRBJ1-5; possibly TRBD1 for D (5 bases). CDR3 length: 17 amino acids. The germline V gene has CDR1 MGHRA and CDR2 YSYEKL. Deletions cut 2 bases from V and 1 base from J, with 15 bases between. The CDR3 reads CASSQYFSRTSNQPQHF. The CDR3 DNA is TGCGCCAGCAGCCAATATTTTAGTAGGACAAGCAATCAGCCCCAGCATTTT.

This clone was seen more than once but under ten times. Within the sample, other DNA sequences also encode this same CDR3. The chain has TRBV7-9 and TRBJ2-2, with D uncertain. Germline CDR1 and CDR2: SEHNR and FQNEAQ (reference sequence). The CDR3 extends over 14 amino acids. V dropped 1 base and J dropped 1 base, with 4 bases sitting between them. Here the CDR3 reads CASSLVQNTGELFF. CDR3 coding DNA: TGTGCCAGCAGCTTAGTTCAGAACACCGGGGAGCTGTTTTTT.

V and J are TRBV6-5 and TRBJ2-5; 9 positions agree with TRBD1. The CDR3 extends over 15 amino acids. After removal of 0 bases from V and 5 bases from J, the junction contained 4 bases not matched to a gene. Germline loops: CDR1 MNHEY, CDR2 SVGAGI. The CDR3 DNA reads as TGTGCCAGCAGTTACTCGACAGGGGGTGGGGAGACCCAGTACTTC. It specifies CASSYSTGGGETQYF.

The chain couples TRBV4-3 to TRBJ2-7, with 7 bases matching TRBD2. Trimming cost V 1 base and J 5 bases; bases outside gene matches: 5. Germline-derived CDR1 and CDR2 are LGHNA and YSLEER. CDR3 length: 14 amino acids. CDR3 in amino acids: CASSQGLASHEQYF. CDR3 DNA sequence: TGCGCCAGCAGCCAAGGACTAGCATCCCACGAGCAGTACTTC.

The chain is built from TRBV5-1 and TRBJ2-2; D is unclear. V lost 2 bases to trimming and J lost 3 bases, with 5 bases between them. This CDR3 is built from 13 residues. CDR1 is SGHRS and CDR2 is YFSETQ in the germline V gene. The CDR3 region is CASSLSYTGELFF. The CDR3 DNA is TGCGCCAGCAGCTTATCGTACACCGGGGAGCTGTTTTTT.